A single sample is the source of the 17 T cell receptor beta chains below, sequenced in a study of T cells after posttransplantation cyclophosphamide. Here immunoSEQ multiplex PCR was the method, and the copy in TCRdb shows in-frame clones only, minus some. The sample presents approximately 34,000 clones, none singletons. The sequenced material came from PBMCs. The origin of the receptors is a woman aged 50 to 60 in good health and a related stem cell transplant donor.

This clone was counted only a few times. J is TRBJ2-5 and V is TRBV9; TRBD2 is a possible D gene (5 bases). Deletions cut 4 bases from V and 1 base from J, with 8 bases between. The V gene's germline CDR1 is SGDLS and CDR2 YYNGEE. The CDR3 spans 13 residues. CDR3 loop: CASSRGLQETQYF. In DNA, the CDR3 is TGTGCCAGCAGCCGAGGGCTCCAAGAGACCCAGTACTTC.

This clone came up a few times. The genes are TRBV29-1 and TRBJ2-5; 8 nucleotides match TRBD2. The J call is in doubt because the DNA end fits TRBJ2-7 better. This CDR3 is built from 12 residues. In germline, CDR1 is SQVTM, CDR2 ANQGSEA. The CDR3 DNA reads TGCAGCGCCTTAGCGGGACTCTACGAGCAGTACTTC. It translates to CSALAGLYEQYF.

This clone was seen at least ten times. The chain employs TRBV7-9 and TRBJ2-1; 10 positions match TRBD2. J was trimmed by 6 bases and V by 4 bases; bases with no gene match: 9. CDR1 is SEHNR, CDR2 FQNEAQ, per germline (reference sequence). The CDR3 extends over 16 amino acids. This CDR3 is CASSSPLAGVGNEQFF. CDR3 in DNA: TGTGCCAGCAGCTCTCCCCTAGCGGGAGTGGGCAATGAGCAGTTCTTC.

This clone was seen many times. V gene TRBV18 combines with J gene TRBJ2-7; unclear D gene. This CDR3 has 17 residues. Germline CDR1 reads KGHSH; CDR2 reads LQKENI. V lost 2 bases, J lost 0 bases, and 17 bases lay in between. CDR3 in amino acids: CASSPSATSRSSYEQYF. CDR3 bases: TGTGCCAGCTCACCATCTGCGACATCGAGGAGCTCCTACGAGCAGTACTTC.

V gene TRBV9 combines with J gene TRBJ2-3, with a weak D call TRBD2 (6 bases). Looked up from germline, CDR1 is SGDLS and CDR2 is YYNGEE. Trimming removed 5 bases at V and 0 bases at J, with 13 bases between. The CDR3 is 15 amino acids. The CDR3 sequence: CASRPPGLSTDTQYF. The DNA for the CDR3 is TGTGCCAGCAGACCTCCGGGACTGAGCACAGATACGCAGTATTTT.

By sample fraction, this clone is medium-sized. V gene TRBV5-1 combines with J gene TRBJ2-1, with D possibly being TRBD1 (5 bases). Deletions cut 0 bases from V and 6 bases from J, with 13 bases between. In germline, CDR1 is SGHRS, CDR2 YFSETQ. The CDR3 sequence is 15 residues long. The CDR3 is CASSLGTKQVNEQFF. DNA of the CDR3: TGCGCCAGCAGCTTGGGTACAAAACAGGTCAATGAGCAGTTCTTC.

In its sample, this clone was seen many times. This chain uses TRBV19 with TRBJ2-7; tentatively, D is TRBD1 (5 bases). V shed 2 bases and J shed 4 bases, with 9 bases lying between them. This CDR3 spans 13 amino acids. Germline CDR1 LNHDA, CDR2 SQIVND (reference sequence). The CDR3 loop is CASSITGKYEQYF. The CDR3 DNA sequence: TGTGCCAGTAGTATAACAGGAAAGTACGAGCAGTACTTC.

In this sample, this clone turned up many times. This chain connects TRBV9 to TRBJ1-1; 7 nucleotides align to TRBD1. The CDR3 consists of 15 residues. V was clipped by 3 bases and J by 5 bases; unmatched bases: 10. CDR1 SGDLS and CDR2 YYNGEE come from the germline V gene. The CDR3, as DNA: TGTGCCAGCAGCGCAGAGGACAGGTCGTGGACTGAAGCTTTCTTT. Translating gives CASSAEDRSWTEAFF.

The table lists this clone with many counts. The chain combines TRBV19 with TRBJ2-7; 11 positions match TRBD2. The CDR3 covers 15 residues. Unmatched junction bases numbered 4, after V lost 3 bases and J lost 3 bases. The germline V gene encodes CDR1 LNHDA and CDR2 SQIVND (reference sequence). The CDR3 DNA reads TGTGCCAGTAGTATGGCGGGACTAGCGGACTACGAGCAGTACTTC. It encodes CASSMAGLADYEQYF.

V gene TRBV28 combines with J gene TRBJ1-2; D is unresolved. CDR3 length equals 15 residues. Trimming took 3 bases from V and 1 from J, leaving 12 bases between them. CDR1 and CDR2 from the germline V gene are MDHEN and SYDVKM. CDR3 DNA: TGTGCCAGCAGTTTCCCCGACGGACTTAACTATGGCTACACCTTC. Translation: CASSFPDGLNYGYTF.

This clone was seen only a few times. The chain recombines TRBV9 with TRBJ2-7; D perhaps matches TRBD2 (6 bases). The CDR3 is 14 amino acids. Trimming removed 4 bases from V and 1 base from J, with 12 bases in between. Germline values: CDR1 SGDLS, CDR2 YYNGEE. The CDR3 DNA reads TGTGCCAGCAGCCGAGCGGGCATGTCCTACGAGCAGTACTTC. This gives the protein CASSRAGMSYEQYF.

This clone occurred many times. This chain links TRBV5-1 with TRBJ2-1, with D possibly TRBD2 on 6 matching bases. This CDR3 contains 16 residues. CDR1 SGHRS and CDR2 YFSETQ come from the germline V gene. Trimming stripped 0 bases from V and 7 bases from J, with 17 bases between. The CDR3 loop reads CASSLEGSGSGNEQFF. The CDR3 DNA is TGCGCCAGCAGCTTGGAGGGTAGTGGCAGCGGGAATGAGCAGTTCTTC.

This clone was counted at least ten times. The CDR3 spells CASSEGGDHQPQHF. For the CDR3, the DNA is TGTGCCAGCAGCGAGGGGGGGGATCATCAGCCCCAGCATTTT. The chain links TRBV9 to TRBJ1-5; tentative D call: TRBD1 (6 bases). Trimming stripped 3 bases from V and 5 bases from J, with 12 bases between. Germline CDR1 SGDLS, CDR2 YYNGEE. This CDR3 region has 14 residues.

In its sample, this clone was seen many times. The chain has TRBV4-3 and TRBJ2-7, with D perhaps TRBD1 (6 bases). The CDR3 consists of 14 residues. CDR1 and CDR2 from the germline V gene are LGHNA and YSLEER. The germline V and J ends were trimmed by 3 bases and 4 bases, with 13 bases remaining between them. As DNA, the CDR3 is TGCGCCAGCAGCCACGGGACAAATGCTTACGAGCAGTACTTC. Encoded protein: CASSHGTNAYEQYF.

This clone was seen many times. The chain couples TRBV5-1 to TRBJ2-7, with D possibly matching TRBD1 (6 bases). V was shortened by 5 bases and J by 1 base, with 13 bases between the two germline ends. Germline assignment: CDR1 SGHRS and CDR2 YFSETQ. The CDR3 consists of 14 residues. CDR3 amino acids: CASRMRQESYEQYF. DNA of the CDR3: TGCGCCAGCAGAATGCGACAGGAATCCTACGAGCAGTACTTC.

This clone was recorded many times. J is TRBJ1-3 and V is TRBV6-5; 7 bases are a match to TRBD1. CDR1 is MNHEY, CDR2 SVGAGI, per germline. The length of the CDR3 is 13 residues. Germline trimming cut 2 bases from V and 8 bases from J; bases unmatched to any gene: 3. Here the CDR3 reads CASSYATGDTIYF. DNA for the CDR3: TGTGCCAGCAGTTACGCCACAGGGGACACCATATATTTT.

This clone came up many times. The rearrangement uses TRBV18 and TRBJ2-4, with 8 nucleotides matching TRBD1. This CDR3 has 15 residues. V dropped 6 bases and J dropped 7; count of bases not matched to a gene: 11. Germline V gene sequence: CDR1 KGHSH, CDR2 LQKENI. CDR3 region: CASSRSTGVGNIQYF. As DNA, the CDR3 is TGTGCCAGCTCCAGATCGACAGGGGTAGGGAACATTCAGTACTTC.